This T cell receptor beta chain stems from a study of shared clonotypes between healthy human individuals. Original analysis: Filtering of immunoSEQ junctional sequences could not match full-length read filtering. Produced via immunoSEQ multiplex PCR; TCRdb's table is partial and in-frame only. The DNA was the basis for D and trimming; V, J and clone size are from that table. The sample records about 2.2 million clones, 93% being singletons. Study outcomes and limitations: Rarefaction revealed incomplete sorted-subset sequencing despite large depth. Collection of samples was limited to blood; tissue repertoires likely differ. Estimated clonotype richness was generally higher in naive than memory subsets.

Turning to this clone: Its antigen is unidentified.

This CDR3 spans 14 amino acids. V gave up 3 bases and J gave up 4 bases, with 7 bases separating them. Per germline, CDR1 LNHDA and CDR2 SQIVND (reference sequence). Naive CD8 cells were CD45RO-negative, positively selected for CCR7, excluding terminally differentiated effector memory CD45RA+ cells. This chain links TRBV19 with TRBJ2-6; D is uncertain. The TCR comes from a man aged 18 to 30 in good health. Some clones in this sample may be carry-over from other donors' samples. The sequenced sample was naive CD8+ T cells from PBMCs. CDR3 nucleotides: TGTGCCAGTAGTATTTCAGGAGGGGCCAACGTCCTGACTTTC. Amino acid sequence: CASSISGGANVLTF.